The rows below give T cell receptor beta chains drawn from one sample of a study of blood T cell repertoires in COVID-19. Method: immunoSEQ multiplex PCR; TCRdb's copy keeps in-frame clones and lacks some. This table has roughly 100,000 clones, approximately 69% appearing once. The sample was peripheral blood. These receptors originate from a man older than 75 with acute or convalescent COVID-19. The CDR3 runs from the conserved cysteine through the conserved F or W. Each record gives: clone size, V gene, J gene, D gene, CDR3 DNA, CDR3 protein. The D gene is left open where the match is weak. A clone size is listed for some rows: how often the clone was seen (once, few, many), or a class if it is expanded.

>once|TRBV19|TRBJ1-2|NA
TGTGCCAGTAGTAGGCCTGGACTATACTATGGCTACACCTTC
CASSRPGLYYGYTF
>NA|TRBV6-5|TRBJ2-7|NA
TGTGCCAGCAGCCCGGGACATCTACGGCAGTACTTC
CASSPGHLRQYF
>NA|TRBV29-1|TRBJ2-7|NA
TGCAGCGTTGAGGGCGGAGGCACAGGGACAGAGCAGTACTTC
CSVEGGGTGTEQYF
>NA|TRBV10-1|TRBJ1-2|NA
TGCGCCAGCAGTGAAAAGGGGCGGGAAACCCCTAACTATGGCTACACCTTC
CASSEKGRETPNYGYTF
>NA|TRBV9|TRBJ1-4|NA
TGTGCCAGCAGCCCGGAGGCCCGAGCGGGGAATGAAAAACTGTTTTTT
CASSPEARAGNEKLFF
>NA|TRBV5-1|TRBJ1-2|TRBD1
TGCGCCAGCAGCCGGTATACAGGGGCGAACTATGGCTACACCTTC
CASSRYTGANYGYTF
>NA|TRBV29-1|TRBJ1-2|TRBD1
TGCAGCGTTGAAGGTACAGGGGGCGGCTATGGCTACACCTTC
CSVEGTGGGYGYTF
>few|TRBV7-8|TRBJ1-6|TRBD1
TGTGCCAGCAGCGCGACAGGGCTTCACCTCCACTTT
CASSATGLHLHF
>few|TRBV6-2/TRBV6-3|TRBJ2-1|NA
TGTGCCAGCAGTTACCCCGACAGTATGAGAAAGCAGTTCTTC
CASSYPDSMRKQFF
>NA|TRBV28|TRBJ2-1|TRBD2
TGTGCCAGCAGCTCCGGGGGGGGTTACAATGAGCAGTTCTTC
CASSSGGGYNEQFF
>many|TRBV19|TRBJ1-1|NA
TGTGCCAGCCGATGGTCAGGTTTGAACACTGAAGCTTTCTTT
CASRWSGLNTEAFF
>NA|TRBV5-1|TRBJ2-2|TRBD1
TGCGCCAGCAGCTCGGGAACAGGGGGTACCGGGGAGCTGTTTTTT
CASSSGTGGTGELFF
>once|TRBV30|TRBJ2-1|NA
TGTGCCTGTAACTTTTACAATGAGCAGTTCTTC
CACNFYNEQFF
>NA|TRBV6-5|TRBJ1-4|NA
TGTGCCAGCAGTTCCTTCGTAGATGGAAAACTGTTTTTT
CASSSFVDGKLFF
>NA|TRBV27|TRBJ2-3|NA
TGTGCCAGCAGCACCCTGGGGACTTCTAGCACAGATACGCAGTATTTT
CASSTLGTSSTDTQYF
>NA|TRBV9|TRBJ2-7|TRBD2
TGTGCCAGCAGCGCGAGTATGGGAAGCGGGAGAGGGGAGCAGTACTTC
CASSASMGSGRGEQYF
>few|TRBV7-2|TRBJ1-1|NA
TGTGCCAGCAGCTTGGGGGCGAGGAACACTGAAGCTTTCTTT
CASSLGARNTEAFF
>NA|TRBV4-1|TRBJ1-3|NA
TGCGCCAGCAGCCAATTAGGAGGGTATGGAAACACCATATATTTT
CASSQLGGYGNTIYF
>NA|TRBV7-3|TRBJ2-1|NA
TGTGCCAGCAGCCCCACAGGTAGCAGTCTCAATGAGCAGTTCTTC
CASSPTGSSLNEQFF
>NA|TRBV9|TRBJ2-2|TRBD2
TGTGCCAGCAGCGTAGCGAGCGGGAGCGACACCGGGGAGCTGTTTTTT
CASSVASGSDTGELFF
>once|TRBV11-2|TRBJ2-2|NA
TGTGCCAGCAGCTTACGAGGGAGTAAAGACACCGGGGAGCTGTTTTTT
CASSLRGSKDTGELFF
>NA|TRBV27|TRBJ1-6|TRBD1
TGTGCCAGCAGTTTTGGGACAGGGTGGGGATATTCACCCCTCCACTTT
CASSFGTGWGYSPLHF
>NA|TRBV2|TRBJ2-1|NA
TGTGCCAGCAGTGCTGGGCCTGTGGGCTACAATGAGCAGTTCTTC
CASSAGPVGYNEQFF
>NA|TRBV6-5|TRBJ1-1|NA
TGTGCCAGCAGTCTACAGCGGGACTCTGAAGCTTTCTTT
CASSLQRDSEAFF
>NA|TRBV6-2/TRBV6-3|TRBJ1-2|NA
TGTGCCAGCAGTCCACTCGGACAGCGCGAGAACTATGGCTACACCTTC
CASSPLGQRENYGYTF
>NA|TRBV18|TRBJ2-3|TRBD2
TGTGCCAGCTCACCAACTAGCGAAAGCACAGATACGCAGTATTTT
CASSPTSESTDTQYF
>once|TRBV9|TRBJ2-2|TRBD1
TGTGCCAGCAGCGCAGGGTTGGGACAGGGAGGCACCGGGGAGCTGTTTTTT
CASSAGLGQGGTGELFF
>NA|TRBV19|TRBJ1-2|NA
TGTGCCAGTAGTATGGACAGAAATGTTGATGGCTACACCTTC
CASSMDRNVDGYTF
>NA|TRBV7-9|TRBJ2-5|TRBD1
TGTGCCAGCGCCCAGACTCCGGGACAGGAAACAGAGACCCAGTACTTC
CASAQTPGQETETQYF
>NA|TRBV4-3|TRBJ2-2|NA
TGCGCCAGCAGCCCCCGGCACTCGGGGGGGGAGCTGTTTTTT
CASSPRHSGGELFF
>NA|TRBV9|TRBJ2-3|NA
TGTGCCAGCAGCGTAGACCCGGGATCAGATACGCAGTATTTT
CASSVDPGSDTQYF
>few|TRBV5-5|TRBJ2-3|NA
TGTGCCAGCAGCTCTTCTAGCGGCACAGATACGCAGTATTTT
CASSSSSGTDTQYF
>NA|TRBV7-8|TRBJ2-2|TRBD1
TGTGCCAGCAGCTTATGGACAGGGCCCGGGGAGCTGTTTTTT
CASSLWTGPGELFF
>NA|TRBV3-1/TRBV3-2|TRBJ2-2|NA
TGTGCCAGCAGCCAAGCCTACAGGGCCGGGGAGCTGTTTTTT
CASSQAYRAGELFF